This T cell receptor (beta chain) derives from a study of blood T cell repertoires in COVID-19. The CDR3 runs 16 residues. The V and J ends lost 3 bases and 3 bases respectively, with 17 bases between them. Germline loops: CDR1 MDHEN, CDR2 SYDVKM. TCRdb's copy holds only in-frame clones and misses some; the assay was immunoSEQ multiplex PCR. The sample lists nearly 300,000 clones, around nine tenths occurring once. Individuals aged roughly 18 to 95 years were recruited from 24 US areas. Participants reported their clinical history, and cohort assignment relied on those reports. Within 2 weeks of study entry, exposed participants had contacted a PCR-confirmed or clinician-diagnosed COVID-19 case.

Material: PBMCs or T cells enriched from blood (not recorded which). The chain combines TRBV28 with TRBJ1-2; no definite D call. The sequence was obtained from a woman aged 45 to 65 who had been exposed to COVID-19. The CDR3 protein is CASSLSAVAWYYGYTF. The CDR3 DNA is TGTGCCAGCAGTTTGTCGGCGGTGGCGTGGTACTATGGCTACACCTTC.